This passage covers 3 T cell receptor beta chains from one sample sequenced in a study of CD8 T cells in Susac syndrome. The authors reverse transcribed about 0.45 to 1 ug RNA with random hexamers. TCRdb ran MiXCR on the immunoSEQ multiplex PCR reads and lists one entry per CDR3 protein. The table lists about 120,000 distinct CDR3 sequences, 85% to 95% of them singletons. Sequencing used CD8+ T cells from PBMCs. These TCRs come from a human donor in good health.

This chain links TRBV7-2 with TRBJ1-4; a weak D match, TRBD1 (5 bases). The V and J ends lost 6 bases and 0 bases respectively, with 11 bases between them. The CDR3 has 15 residues. Germline V gene data show CDR1 as SGHTA and CDR2 as FQGNSA. CDR3 in amino acids: CASRVGTATNEKLFF. The CDR3 region has the DNA TGTGCCAGCAGAGTAGGGACTGCAACTAATGAAAAACTGTTTTTT.

This clonotype was recorded a few times. The rearrangement joins TRBV20-1 to TRBJ2-3; D not resolved. The CDR3 covers 12 residues. V lost 5 bases to trimming and J lost 2 bases, with 8 bases between them. The germline gives CDR1 DFQATT, CDR2 SNEGSKA (reference sequence). The CDR3 reads CSAPQDTDTQYF. The CDR3 DNA sequence: TGCAGTGCTCCGCAGGACACAGATACGCAGTATTTT.

This sequence joins TRBV20-1 and TRBJ2-1; either TRBD1 or TRBD2 may fit D (5 bases each). The CDR3 has 14 residues. Trimming shortened V by 4 bases and J by 0 bases, and 10 bases separated the two germline ends. Germline V gene data show CDR1 as DFQATT and CDR2 as SNEGSKA (reference sequence). CDR3 amino acids: CSAMGVGSYNEQFF. Here the CDR3 DNA reads TGCAGTGCTATGGGGGTAGGCTCCTACAATGAGCAGTTCTTC.